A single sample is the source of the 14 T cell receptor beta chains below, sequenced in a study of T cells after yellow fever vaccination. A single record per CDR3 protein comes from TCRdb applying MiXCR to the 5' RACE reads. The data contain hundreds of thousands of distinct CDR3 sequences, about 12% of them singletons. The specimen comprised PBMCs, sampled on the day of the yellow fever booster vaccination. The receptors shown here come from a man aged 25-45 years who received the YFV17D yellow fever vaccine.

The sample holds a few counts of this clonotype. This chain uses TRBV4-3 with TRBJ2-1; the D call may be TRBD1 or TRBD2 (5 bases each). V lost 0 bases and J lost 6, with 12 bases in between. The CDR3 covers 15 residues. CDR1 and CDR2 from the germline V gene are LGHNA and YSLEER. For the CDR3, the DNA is TGCGCCAGCAGCCAAGATGGGGGAGTAGTCAATGAGCAGTTCTTC. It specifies CASSQDGGVVNEQFF.

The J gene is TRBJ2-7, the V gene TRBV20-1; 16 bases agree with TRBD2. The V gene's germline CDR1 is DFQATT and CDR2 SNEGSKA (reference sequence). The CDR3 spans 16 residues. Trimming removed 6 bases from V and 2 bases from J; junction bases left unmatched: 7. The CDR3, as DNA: TGCAGTGCCCAGGGACTAGCGGGAGGGCCTGCCTACGAGCAGTACTTC. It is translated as CSAQGLAGGPAYEQYF.

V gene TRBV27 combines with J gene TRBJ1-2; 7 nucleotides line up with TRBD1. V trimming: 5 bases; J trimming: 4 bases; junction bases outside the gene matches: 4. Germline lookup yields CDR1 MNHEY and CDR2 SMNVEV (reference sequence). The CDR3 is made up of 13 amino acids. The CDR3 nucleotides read TGTGCCAGCAGTCCACAGGGGTTCTATGGCTACACCTTC. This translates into CASSPQGFYGYTF.

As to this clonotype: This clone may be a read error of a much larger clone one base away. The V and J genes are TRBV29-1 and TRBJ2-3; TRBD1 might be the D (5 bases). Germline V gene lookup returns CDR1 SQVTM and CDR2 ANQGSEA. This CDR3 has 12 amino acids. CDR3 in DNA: TGCAGCGTTGAAGGACAACCTTTGGGGCAGAATTTT. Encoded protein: CSVEGQPLGQNF.

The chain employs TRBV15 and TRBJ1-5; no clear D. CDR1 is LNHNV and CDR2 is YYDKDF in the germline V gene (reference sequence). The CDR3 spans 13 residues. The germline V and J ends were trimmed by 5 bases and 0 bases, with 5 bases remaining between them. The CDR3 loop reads CATSVFSNQPQHF. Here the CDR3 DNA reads TGTGCCACCAGCGTGTTTAGCAATCAGCCCCAGCATTTT.

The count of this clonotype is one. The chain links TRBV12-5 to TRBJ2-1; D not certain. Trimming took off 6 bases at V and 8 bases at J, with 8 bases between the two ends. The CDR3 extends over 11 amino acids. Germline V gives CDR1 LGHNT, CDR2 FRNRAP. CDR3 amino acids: CASGISDEQFF. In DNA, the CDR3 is TGTGCTAGTGGGATATCCGATGAGCAGTTCTTC.

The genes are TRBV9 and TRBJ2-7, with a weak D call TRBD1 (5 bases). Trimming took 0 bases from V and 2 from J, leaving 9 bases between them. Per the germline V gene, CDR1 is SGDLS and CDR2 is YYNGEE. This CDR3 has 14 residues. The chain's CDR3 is CASSVDQGPYEQYF. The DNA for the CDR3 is TGTGCCAGCAGCGTAGATCAGGGCCCCTACGAGCAGTACTTC.

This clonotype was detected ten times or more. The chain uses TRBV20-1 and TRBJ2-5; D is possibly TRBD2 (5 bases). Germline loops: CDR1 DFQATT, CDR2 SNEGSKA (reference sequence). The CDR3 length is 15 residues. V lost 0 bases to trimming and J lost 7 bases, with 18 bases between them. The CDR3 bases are TGCAGTGCTAGAGACCCCACATCGGGATCGGGGACCCAGTACTTC. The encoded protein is CSARDPTSGSGTQYF.

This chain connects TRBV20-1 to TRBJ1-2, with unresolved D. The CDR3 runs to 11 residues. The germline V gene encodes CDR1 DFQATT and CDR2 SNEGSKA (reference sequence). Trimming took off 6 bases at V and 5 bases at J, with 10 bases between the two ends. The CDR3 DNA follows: TGCAGTGCGGGCGACGGATATGGCTACACCTTC. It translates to CSAGDGYGYTF.

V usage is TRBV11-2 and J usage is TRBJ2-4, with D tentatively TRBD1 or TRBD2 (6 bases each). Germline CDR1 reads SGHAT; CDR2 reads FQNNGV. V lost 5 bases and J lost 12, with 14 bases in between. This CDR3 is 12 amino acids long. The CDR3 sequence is CASSAGHTGQYF. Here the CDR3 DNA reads TGTGCCAGCAGCGCGGGACATACGGGTCAGTACTTC. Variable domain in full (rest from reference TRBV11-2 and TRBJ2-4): EAGVAQSPRYKIIEKRQSVAFWCNPISGHATLYWYQQILGQGPKLLIQFQNNGVVDDSQLPKDRFSAERLKGVDSTLKIQPAKLEDSAVYLCASSAGHTGQYFGAGTRLSVL.

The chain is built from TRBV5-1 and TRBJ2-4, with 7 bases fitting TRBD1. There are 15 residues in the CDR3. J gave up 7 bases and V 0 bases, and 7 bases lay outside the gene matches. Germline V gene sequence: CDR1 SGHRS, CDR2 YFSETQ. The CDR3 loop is CASSLVRDRGNIQYF. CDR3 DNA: TGCGCCAGCAGCTTGGTTAGGGACAGAGGGAACATTCAGTACTTC.

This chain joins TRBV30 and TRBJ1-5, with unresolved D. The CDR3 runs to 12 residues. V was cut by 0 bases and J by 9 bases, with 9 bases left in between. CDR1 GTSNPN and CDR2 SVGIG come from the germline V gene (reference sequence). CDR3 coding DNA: TGTGCCTGGAGTGTACCCCCATCGCCCCAGCATTTT. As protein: CAWSVPPSPQHF.

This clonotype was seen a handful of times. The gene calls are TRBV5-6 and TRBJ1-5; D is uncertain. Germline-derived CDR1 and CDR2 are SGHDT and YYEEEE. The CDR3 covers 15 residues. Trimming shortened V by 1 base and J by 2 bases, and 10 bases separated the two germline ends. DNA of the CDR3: TGTGCCAGCAGCTTGTGGGGTTTAGGCAATCAGCCCCAGCATTTT. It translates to CASSLWGLGNQPQHF. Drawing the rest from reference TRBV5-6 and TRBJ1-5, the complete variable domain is DAGVTQSPTHLIKTRGQQVTLRCSPKSGHDTVSWYQQALGQGPQFIFQYYEEEERQRGNFPDRFSGHQFPNYSSELNVNALLLGDSALYLCASSLWGLGNQPQHFGDGTRLSIL.

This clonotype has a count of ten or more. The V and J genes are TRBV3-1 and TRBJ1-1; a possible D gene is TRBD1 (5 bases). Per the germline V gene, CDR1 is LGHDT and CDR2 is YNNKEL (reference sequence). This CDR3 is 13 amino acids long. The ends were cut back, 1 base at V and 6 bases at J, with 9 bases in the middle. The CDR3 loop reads CASSQGAGAEAFF. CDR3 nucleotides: TGTGCCAGCAGCCAAGGGGCGGGGGCTGAAGCTTTCTTT. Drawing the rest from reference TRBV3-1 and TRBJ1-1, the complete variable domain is DTAVSQTPKYLVTQMGNDKSIKCEQNLGHDTMYWYKQDSKKFLKIMFSYNNKELIINETVPNRFSPKSPDKAHLNLHINSLELGDSAVYFCASSQGAGAEAFFGQGTRLTVV.